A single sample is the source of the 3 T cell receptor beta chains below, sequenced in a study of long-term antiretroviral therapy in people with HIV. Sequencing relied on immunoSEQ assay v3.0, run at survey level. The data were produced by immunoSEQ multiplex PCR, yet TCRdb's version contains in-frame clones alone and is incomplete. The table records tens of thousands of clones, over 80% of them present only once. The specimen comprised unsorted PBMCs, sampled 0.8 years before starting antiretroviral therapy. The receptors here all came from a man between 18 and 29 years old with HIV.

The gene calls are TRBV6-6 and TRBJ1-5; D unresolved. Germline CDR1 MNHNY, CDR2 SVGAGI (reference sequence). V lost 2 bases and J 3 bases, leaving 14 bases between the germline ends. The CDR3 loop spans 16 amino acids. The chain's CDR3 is CASSYDRQEINQPQHF. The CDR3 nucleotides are TGTGCCAGCAGTTACGACCGCCAGGAAATCAATCAGCCCCAGCATTTT.

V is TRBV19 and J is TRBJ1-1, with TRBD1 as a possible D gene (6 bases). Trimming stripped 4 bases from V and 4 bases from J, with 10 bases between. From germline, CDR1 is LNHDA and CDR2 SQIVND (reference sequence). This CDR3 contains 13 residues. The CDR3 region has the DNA TGTGCCAGTAGTAAGGGGGTGGGCACTGAAGCTTTCTTT. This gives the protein CASSKGVGTEAFF.

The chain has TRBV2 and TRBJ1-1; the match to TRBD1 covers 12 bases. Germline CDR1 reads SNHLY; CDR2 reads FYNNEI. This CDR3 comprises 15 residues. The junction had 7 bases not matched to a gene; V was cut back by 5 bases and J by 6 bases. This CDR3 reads CASSRDRGQRPEAFF. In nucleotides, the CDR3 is TGTGCCAGCAGTAGGGACAGGGGGCAGAGGCCTGAAGCTTTCTTT. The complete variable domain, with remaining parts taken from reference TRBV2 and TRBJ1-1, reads EPEVTQTPSHQVTQMGQEVILRCVPISNHLYFYWYRQILGQKVEFLVSFYNNEISEKSEIFDDQFSVERPDGSNFTLKIRSTKLEDSAMYFCASSRDRGQRPEAFFGQGTRLTVV.